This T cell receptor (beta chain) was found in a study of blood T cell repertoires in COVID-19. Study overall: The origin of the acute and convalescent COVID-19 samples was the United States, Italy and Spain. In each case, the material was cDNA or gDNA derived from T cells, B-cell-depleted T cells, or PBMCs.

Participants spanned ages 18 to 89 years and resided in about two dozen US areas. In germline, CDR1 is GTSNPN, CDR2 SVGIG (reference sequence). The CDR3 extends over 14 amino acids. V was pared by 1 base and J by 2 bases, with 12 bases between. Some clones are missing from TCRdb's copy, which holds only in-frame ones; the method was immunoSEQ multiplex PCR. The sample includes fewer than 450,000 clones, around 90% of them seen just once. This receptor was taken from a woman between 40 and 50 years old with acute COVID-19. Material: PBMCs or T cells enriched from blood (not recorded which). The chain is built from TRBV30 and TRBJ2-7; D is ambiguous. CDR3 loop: CAWSAPSDTYEQYF. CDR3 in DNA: TGTGCCTGGAGTGCCCCGTCAGACACCTACGAGCAGTACTTC.